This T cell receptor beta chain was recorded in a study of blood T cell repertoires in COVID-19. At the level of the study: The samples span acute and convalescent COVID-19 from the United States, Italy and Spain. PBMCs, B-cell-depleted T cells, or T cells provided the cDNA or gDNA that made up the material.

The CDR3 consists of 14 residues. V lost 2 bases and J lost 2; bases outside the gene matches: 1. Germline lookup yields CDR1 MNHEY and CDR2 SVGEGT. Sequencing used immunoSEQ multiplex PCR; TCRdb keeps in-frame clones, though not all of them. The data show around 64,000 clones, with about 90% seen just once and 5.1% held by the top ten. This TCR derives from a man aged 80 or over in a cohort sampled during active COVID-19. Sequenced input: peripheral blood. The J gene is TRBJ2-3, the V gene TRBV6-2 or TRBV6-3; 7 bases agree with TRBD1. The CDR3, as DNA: TGTGCCAGCAGTTACGGACAGGCCACAGATACGCAGTATTTT. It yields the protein CASSYGQATDTQYF.